The 8 T cell receptor beta chains below all came from one sample that was sequenced in a study of cytomegalovirus exposure and HLA in healthy donors. The PCR used 60 Vbeta and 13 Jbeta primers. Method: immunoSEQ multiplex PCR; TCRdb's copy keeps in-frame clones and lacks some. Of about 59,000 clones in the sample, approximately 83% are singletons; the top ten hold more than 1.5%. The source material was PBMCs. The receptors originated from a human donor in good health.

The chain recombines TRBV5-1 with TRBJ2-5; D not certain. V lost 0 bases to trimming and J lost 0 bases, with 6 bases between them. This CDR3 has 14 amino acids. From germline, CDR1 is SGHRS and CDR2 YFSETQ. The CDR3 loop reads CASSLALYQETQYF. The CDR3 DNA reads TGCGCCAGCAGCTTGGCCCTATACCAAGAGACCCAGTACTTC.

This sequence joins TRBV7-9 and TRBJ1-6; D unresolved. Trimming removed 5 bases from V and 5 bases from J, with 7 bases in between. Germline V gives CDR1 SEHNR, CDR2 FQNEAQ (reference sequence). The CDR3 runs 13 residues. The DNA for the CDR3 is TGTGCCAGCAGCACACAGAATAATTCACCCCTCCACTTT. This codes for CASSTQNNSPLHF.

The rearrangement uses TRBV7-9 and TRBJ1-6; D is possibly TRBD1 (5 bases). The ends were cut back, 3 bases at V and 1 base at J, with 13 bases in the middle. The germline V gene encodes CDR1 SEHNR and CDR2 FQNEAQ (reference sequence). The CDR3 extends over 17 amino acids. The CDR3 here is CASSLGIGGSYNSPLHF. DNA for the CDR3: TGTGCCAGCAGCTTGGGTATCGGGGGGTCCTATAATTCACCCCTCCACTTT.

The chain employs TRBV19 and TRBJ2-7; D might be TRBD1 (6 bases). The V gene's germline CDR1 is LNHDA and CDR2 SQIVND (reference sequence). The CDR3 is 15 amino acids. V was clipped by 3 bases and J by 4 bases, with 16 bases between them. The CDR3 region is CASSIQQDSMYEQYF. In DNA, the CDR3 is TGTGCCAGTAGTATTCAGCAGGACAGCATGTACGAGCAGTACTTC.

Remarks on this clone: The germline gene is not matched at one end of the junction; a read error may be the cause. This chain joins TRBV7-9 and TRBJ1-2; a possible D gene is TRBD1 (6 bases). This CDR3 has 14 residues. The germline V gene has CDR1 SEHNR and CDR2 FQNEAQ (reference sequence). As DNA, the CDR3 is TGTTCCAGCAGCTACACAGGGATCGGCTATGGCTACACCTTC. Translating gives CSSSYTGIGYGYTF.

V usage is TRBV6-1 and J usage is TRBJ2-2; 7 nucleotides agree with TRBD1. With V trimmed by 4 bases and J by 5 bases, 7 bases remained unmatched. The germline V gene has CDR1 MNHNS and CDR2 SASEGT. This CDR3 has 15 amino acids. This chain's CDR3 is CASSVDRARTGELFF. DNA for the CDR3: TGTGCCAGCAGTGTAGACAGGGCTCGGACCGGGGAGCTGTTTTTT.

The chain combines TRBV5-4 with TRBJ2-6; 8 nucleotides align to TRBD2. The CDR3 spans 18 residues. J was trimmed by 1 base and V by 4 bases; bases with no gene match: 10. The germline gives CDR1 SGHNT, CDR2 YYREEE (reference sequence). CDR3 loop: CASSIGRGAVSGANVLTF. The CDR3 DNA reads TGTGCCAGCAGCATAGGGCGGGGGGCAGTATCTGGGGCCAACGTCCTGACTTTC.

A word on this clone: The sample holds other DNA sequences that translate to the same CDR3. In DNA, the CDR3 is TGCGCCAGCAGCCCAGGGTCGACCCAAGAGACCCAGTACTTC. Translated, it gives CASSPGSTQETQYF. V gene TRBV5-1 combines with J gene TRBJ2-5, with D possibly being TRBD1 (5 bases). The CDR3 is 14 residues long. Germline loops: CDR1 SGHRS, CDR2 YFSETQ. V lost 4 bases, J lost 1 base, and 11 bases lay in between.